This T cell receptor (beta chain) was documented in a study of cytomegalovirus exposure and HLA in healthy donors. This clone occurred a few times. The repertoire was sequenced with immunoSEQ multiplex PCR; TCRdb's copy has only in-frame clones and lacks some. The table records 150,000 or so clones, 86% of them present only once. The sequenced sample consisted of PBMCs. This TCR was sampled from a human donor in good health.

This CDR3 reads CASSTTATNEKLFF. The DNA of the CDR3 is TGTGCCAGCAGCACCACTGCAACTAATGAAAAACTGTTTTTT. The rearrangement links TRBV6-5 to TRBJ1-4, with unresolved D. The germline V gene encodes CDR1 MNHEY and CDR2 SVGAGI. The V gene lost 6 bases and the J gene lost 0 bases, with 8 bases spanning the gap. The CDR3 has 14 amino acids.